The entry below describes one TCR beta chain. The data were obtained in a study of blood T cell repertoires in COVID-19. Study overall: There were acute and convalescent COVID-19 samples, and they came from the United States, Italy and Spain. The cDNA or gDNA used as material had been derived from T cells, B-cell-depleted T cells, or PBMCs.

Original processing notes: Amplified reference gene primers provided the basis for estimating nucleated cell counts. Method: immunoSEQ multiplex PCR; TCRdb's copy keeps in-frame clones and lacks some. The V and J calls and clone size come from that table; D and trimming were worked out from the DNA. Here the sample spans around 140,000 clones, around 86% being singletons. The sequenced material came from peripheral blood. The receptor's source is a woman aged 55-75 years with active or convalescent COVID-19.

CDR3 DNA sequence: TGTGCCAGCAGAGATGACAGTCTGGGCACTGGAAACACCATATATTTT. This gives the protein CASRDDSLGTGNTIYF. The rearrangement uses TRBV28 and TRBJ1-3, with D perhaps TRBD1 (5 bases). V gave up 6 bases and J gave up 2 bases, with 17 bases separating them. Germline assignment: CDR1 MDHEN and CDR2 SYDVKM. This CDR3 is 16 amino acids long.